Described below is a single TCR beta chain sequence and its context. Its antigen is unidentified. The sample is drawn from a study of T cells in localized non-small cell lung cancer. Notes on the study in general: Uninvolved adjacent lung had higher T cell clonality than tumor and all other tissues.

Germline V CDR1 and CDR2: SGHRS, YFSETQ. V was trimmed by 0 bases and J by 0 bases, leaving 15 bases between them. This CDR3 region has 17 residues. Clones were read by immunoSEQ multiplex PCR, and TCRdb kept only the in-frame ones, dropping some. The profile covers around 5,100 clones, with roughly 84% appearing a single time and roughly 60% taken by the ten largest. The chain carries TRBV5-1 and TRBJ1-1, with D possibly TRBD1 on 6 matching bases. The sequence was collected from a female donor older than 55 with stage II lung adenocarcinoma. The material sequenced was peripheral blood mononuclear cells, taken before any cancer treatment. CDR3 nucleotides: TGCGCCAGCAGCTTGGCATCGGGGGGGCGCCTGAACACTGAAGCTTTCTTT. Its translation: CASSLASGGRLNTEAFF.